This entry is about one T cell receptor beta chain. What it binds is not known. This sample's treatment: roughly ten-day PBMC culture with coronavirus spike peptide pools or control peptides (ViraFEST assay). The Oncomine TCR Beta short-read assay was what sequenced the DNA obtained from cultured CD4+ T cells. Each CDR3 protein is one row after TCRdb ran MiXCR on the PCR reads. Altogether 13,000 to 15,000 distinct CDR3 sequences are present, roughly 53% being singletons, with the ten largest covering over 3.5%. This sample was taken from a study of vaccination and CD4 T cells after COVID-19. Turning to the study itself: Overlapping peptides of the spike proteins of SARS-CoV-2, HCoV-NL63, HCoV-OC43 and HCoV-229E were used for cell stimulation.

The study's findings and limits: There was no significant change from approximately 21 to 38 median reactive clonotypes. The study found that a median around 90% of reactive clones in convalescent patients appeared only post-vaccination.

Sample: CD4+ T cells from blood, cultured in vitro, taken before SARS-CoV-2 vaccination. This TCR was recovered from a human donor who had recovered from COVID-19.

CDR3 sequence: CASSRQRDSEAFF. CDR3 DNA sequence: TGTGCCAGCAGCCGGCAAAGGGATTCTGAAGCTTTCTTT. The chain uses TRBV7-2 and TRBJ1-1; D not resolved. Looked up from germline, CDR1 is SGHTA and CDR2 is FQGNSA. Between the trimmed V and J ends, which lost 5 bases and 6 bases, there was a span of 13 bases. The CDR3 contains 13 residues. Filled out from reference TRBV7-2 and TRBJ1-1, the complete variable domain reads GAGVSQSPSNKVTEKGKDVELRCDPISGHTALYWYRQSLGQGLEFLIYFQGNSAPDKSGLPSDRFSAERTGGSVSTLTIQRTQQEDSAVYLCASSRQRDSEAFFGQGTRLTVV.